The source of this T cell receptor (beta chain) is a study of T cells in Graves' hyperthyroidism and ophthalmopathy. This clonotype was recorded only once. Amplification of TCR beta CDR3 regions used RNA as the template. HTBI primers were employed in a first-round RT-PCR of the TCR CDR3. One entry per CDR3 protein results from TCRdb running MiXCR on the multiplex PCR reads. The repertoire holds tens of thousands of distinct CDR3 sequences, with approximately 48% as singletons. Germline CDR1 and CDR2: KGHSH and LQKENI. The CDR3 sequence is 15 residues long. With 1 base clipped from V and 4 bases from J, the junction kept 1 base outside the gene matches. Ophthalmopathy patients showed a Clinical Activity Score of at least 3, NOSPECS grade of at least 4 and duration under 3 months. Pregnant or lactating patients were excluded, as were those with uncontrolled infection or other autoimmune disease. The PBMCs were sourced from fresh peripheral blood (more than 9 ml).

The sequenced sample consisted of blood. The receptor was isolated from a woman aged 45-59 years with Graves' ophthalmopathy. This chain uses TRBV18 with TRBJ2-3, with TRBD1 matching over 11 bases. The DNA for the CDR3 is TGTGCCAGCTCACCACGGGACAGGGGGGCAGATACGCAGTATTTT. It translates to CASSPRDRGADTQYF.